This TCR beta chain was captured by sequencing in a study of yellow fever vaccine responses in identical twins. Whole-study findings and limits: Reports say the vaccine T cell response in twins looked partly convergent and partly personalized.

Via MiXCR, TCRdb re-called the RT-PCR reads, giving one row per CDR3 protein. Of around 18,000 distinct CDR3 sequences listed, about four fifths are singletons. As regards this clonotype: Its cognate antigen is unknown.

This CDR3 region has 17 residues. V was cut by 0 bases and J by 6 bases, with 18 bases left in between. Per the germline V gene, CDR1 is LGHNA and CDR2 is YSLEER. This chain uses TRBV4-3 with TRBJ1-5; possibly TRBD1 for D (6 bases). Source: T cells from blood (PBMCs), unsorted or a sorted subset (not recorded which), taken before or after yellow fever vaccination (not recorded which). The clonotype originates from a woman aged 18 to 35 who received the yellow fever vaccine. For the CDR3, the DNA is TGCGCCAGCAGCCAAGAGGGGGCGGCAAGGGTGGTTCAGCCCCAGCATTTT. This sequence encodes CASSQEGAARVVQPQHF.